This is a list of T cell receptor beta chains from one sample in a study of cytomegalovirus exposure and HLA in healthy donors. Here immunoSEQ multiplex PCR was the method, and the copy in TCRdb shows in-frame clones only, minus some. The sample consists of about 110,000 clones, more than 90% of them appearing once. Sequencing was done on a sample of PBMCs. All receptors come from a woman between 18 and 29 years old in good health and CMV-seronegative. The CDR3 runs from the conserved cysteine through the conserved F or W. D genes are given only for firm matches. A row's size may be missing; if present it is once, few, many or a size class.

NA	TRBJ2-7	NA	TRBV7-8	CASSLRLASYEQYF	TGTGCCAGCTCTCTGAGGCTAGCGTCCTACGAGCAGTACTTC
NA	TRBJ2-1	NA	TRBV11-2	CASSLSGTYNEQFF	TGTGCCAGCAGCCTCTCCGGGACCTACAATGAGCAGTTCTTC
TRBD1	TRBJ1-1	NA	TRBV19	CASSKTGVNTEAFF	TGTGCCAGTAGCAAGACAGGGGTGAACACTGAAGCTTTCTTT
NA	TRBJ1-2	once	TRBV4-1	CASSQAVYAGGYTF	TGCGCCAGCAGCCAAGCGGTTTATGCAGGTGGCTACACCTTC
NA	TRBJ2-3	NA	TRBV15	CATSRNYRVGTDTQYF	TGTGCCACCAGCAGAAACTACAGGGTTGGTACAGATACGCAGTATTTT
TRBD2	TRBJ2-3	NA	TRBV27	CASSLAGAGGDTQYF	TGTGCCAGCAGTCTAGCGGGGGCCGGTGGAGATACGCAGTATTTT
NA	TRBJ2-5	NA	TRBV5-4	CASSLYYPWRGLQETQYF	TGTGCCAGCAGCTTGTATTACCCCTGGAGGGGCCTCCAAGAGACCCAGTACTTC
TRBD1	TRBJ2-5	NA	TRBV11-2	CASKGPGGMLQETQYF	TGTGCCAGCAAGGGTCCAGGGGGCATGCTTCAAGAGACCCAGTACTTC
TRBD1	TRBJ2-7	NA	TRBV27	CASSYSGTGIYEQYF	TGTGCCAGCAGTTACTCCGGGACAGGGATTTACGAGCAGTACTTC
TRBD1	TRBJ2-2	NA	TRBV5-4	CASSALQGQGGELFF	TGTGCCAGCAGCGCCCTACAGGGGCAGGGCGGGGAGCTGTTTTTT
NA	TRBJ2-5	NA	TRBV18	CASSPSGPETQYF	TGTGCCAGCTCACCGAGCGGCCCGGAGACCCAGTACTTC
TRBD1	TRBJ1-3	NA	TRBV28	CASRPGQGRNTIYF	TGTGCCAGCCGACCGGGACAGGGGAGAAACACCATATATTTT
TRBD1	TRBJ2-7	NA	TRBV2	CASSGTGYYEQYF	TGTGCCAGCAGTGGGACAGGCTACTACGAGCAGTACTTC
NA	TRBJ2-7	NA	TRBV29-1	CSVSGGSSFLYEQYF	TGCAGCGTTTCAGGAGGGAGCTCATTTCTTTACGAGCAGTACTTC
NA	TRBJ1-1	NA	TRBV4-2	CASSQDLNERDEAFF	TGTGCCAGCAGCCAAGATCTTAACGAGCGGGATGAAGCTTTCTTT
NA	TRBJ2-7	NA	TRBV5-1	CASSEIGVYEQYF	TGCGCCAGCAGCGAGATTGGAGTGTACGAGCAGTACTTC
TRBD2	TRBJ2-7	NA	TRBV7-3	CASSLMAGGPMSEQYF	TGTGCCAGCAGCTTAATGGCGGGGGGGCCGATGAGTGAGCAGTACTTC
NA	TRBJ2-7	NA	TRBV5-1	CASSLNLQSYEQYF	TGCGCCAGCAGCTTGAATCTACAGTCCTACGAGCAGTACTTC
TRBD1	TRBJ1-1	NA	TRBV5-4	CASSLSETGVWVGVAFF	TGTGCCAGCAGCTTGTCCGAGACAGGGGTATGGGTTGGGGTAGCTTTCTTT
NA	TRBJ2-5	NA	TRBV9	CASSVGGAQETQYF	TGTGCCAGCAGCGTTGGCGGGGCCCAAGAGACCCAGTACTTC
NA	TRBJ1-2	NA	TRBV15	CATRRKGPSEGYTF	TGTGCCACCAGAAGAAAGGGGCCTTCAGAGGGCTACACCTTC
NA	TRBJ2-2	NA	TRBV2	CASSELLGIGDTGELFF	TGTGCCAGCAGTGAACTTTTAGGAATCGGGGACACCGGGGAGCTGTTTTTT
NA	TRBJ1-2	NA	TRBV18	CASSPGPGDGYTF	TGTGCCAGCTCCCCCGGGCCGGGGGATGGCTACACCTTC
TRBD1	TRBJ1-4	NA	TRBV5-4	CASSLWDRAGNEKLFF	TGTGCCAGCAGCCTCTGGGACAGGGCAGGGAATGAAAAACTGTTTTTT
TRBD1	TRBJ2-5	once	TRBV4-1	CASSQGDRGQETQYF	TGCGCCAGCAGCCAAGGGGACAGGGGGCAAGAGACCCAGTACTTC
NA	TRBJ1-2	NA	TRBV4-2	CASSQDFSGGGRDYGYTF	TGTGCCAGCAGCCAAGATTTTAGCGGCGGGGGTCGGGACTATGGCTACACCTTC
TRBD1	TRBJ1-6	once	TRBV27	CASSPDRGRNSPLHF	TGTGCCAGCAGTCCAGACAGGGGGCGAAATTCACCCCTCCACTTT
NA	TRBJ2-7	NA	TRBV7-3	CASSLTPGAANEQYF	TGTGCCAGCAGCTTAACCCCAGGGGCGGCGAACGAGCAGTACTTC
TRBD1	TRBJ1-4	NA	TRBV15	CATSGRTGPEKLFF	TGTGCCACCAGCGGAAGGACAGGGCCTGAAAAACTGTTTTTT
TRBD1	TRBJ1-5	NA	TRBV7-9	CANTSREHRGRPSHQPQHF	TGTGCCAACACATCCAGAGAACACAGGGGCCGCCCTTCCCATCAGCCCCAGCATTTT
NA	TRBJ1-6	NA	TRBV4-1	CASSQDATGSSPLHF	TGCGCCAGCAGCCAAGACGCGACAGGCTCTTCACCCCTCCACTTT
NA	TRBJ2-6	NA	TRBV19	CASSIDSTSGANVLTF	TGTGCCAGTAGTATTGACAGCACATCTGGGGCCAACGTCCTGACTTTC
NA	TRBJ2-3	NA	TRBV19	CASCGAPYPGESDTQYF	TGTGCCAGTTGTGGAGCGCCCTACCCGGGGGAGTCAGATACGCAGTATTTT
TRBD1	TRBJ2-7	NA	TRBV15	CATSTFAGTGGYEQYF	TGTGCCACCAGCACCTTCGCCGGGACAGGGGGCTACGAGCAGTACTTC
NA	TRBJ1-2	NA	TRBV7-9	CASSPSTGIGYTF	TGTGCCAGCAGCCCCTCAACGGGTATTGGCTACACCTTC
TRBD1	TRBJ1-2	NA	TRBV2	CASRGQSAFGYTF	TGTGCCAGCAGGGGACAGAGCGCTTTTGGCTACACCTTC
NA	TRBJ2-3	NA	TRBV13	CASSLGGTDTQYF	TGTGCCAGCAGCTTAGGGGGCACGGATACGCAGTATTTT
TRBD1	TRBJ1-2	NA	TRBV7-9	CASFGTARGGYTF	TGTGCCAGCTTCGGGACAGCTCGGGGTGGCTACACCTTC
NA	TRBJ1-1	NA	TRBV2	CASNELTGVSEAFF	TGTGCCAGCAATGAGCTGACAGGTGTCTCTGAAGCTTTCTTT
NA	TRBJ1-1	NA	TRBV9	CASSVGVGNEAFF	TGTGCCAGCAGCGTAGGGGTGGGCAACGAAGCTTTCTTT
TRBD1	TRBJ1-2	NA	TRBV9	CASSVTGTGDGYTF	TGTGCCAGCAGCGTCACCGGGACAGGGGATGGCTACACCTTC